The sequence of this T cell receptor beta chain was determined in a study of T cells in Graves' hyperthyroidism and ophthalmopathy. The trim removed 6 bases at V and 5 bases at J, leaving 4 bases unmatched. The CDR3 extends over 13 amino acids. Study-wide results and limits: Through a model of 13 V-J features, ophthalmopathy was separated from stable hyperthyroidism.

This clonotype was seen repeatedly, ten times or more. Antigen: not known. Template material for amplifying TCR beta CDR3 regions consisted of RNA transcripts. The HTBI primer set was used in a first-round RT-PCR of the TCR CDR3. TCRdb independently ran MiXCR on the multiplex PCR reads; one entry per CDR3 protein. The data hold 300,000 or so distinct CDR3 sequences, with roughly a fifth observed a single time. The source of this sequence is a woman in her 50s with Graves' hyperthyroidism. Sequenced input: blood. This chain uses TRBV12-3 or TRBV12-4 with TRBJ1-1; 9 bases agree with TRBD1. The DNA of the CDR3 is TGTGCCAGCAGGACAGGGGGTCGAACTGAAGCTTTCTTT. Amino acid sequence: CASRTGGRTEAFF.